The clone carrying this T cell receptor (beta chain) was seen ten or more times. The sample originates from a study of T-cell memory formation after mild COVID-19. Study summary: Each donor largely had its own TCR clusters.

TCRdb reanalysed the 5' RACE reads using MiXCR and keeps one entry per CDR3 protein. This table has about 560,000 distinct CDR3 sequences, roughly 22% appearing once. This TCR was recovered from an adult woman who had mild COVID-19 (a few samples of this study predate the infection). Cell type and time point are not known. The sample consisted of PBMCs or a T cell subset sorted from them (not recorded which).

The CDR3 is CASSRDRSYEQYF. DNA of the CDR3: TGTGCCAGCAGCCGGGACAGATCCTACGAGCAGTACTTC. V and J are TRBV7-9 and TRBJ2-7, with 7 bases identical to TRBD1. CDR1 and CDR2 from the germline V gene are SEHNR and FQNEAQ (reference sequence). V shed 5 bases and J 1 base; nucleotides not matched to a gene: 2. This CDR3 has 13 amino acids.